This entry concerns a single TCR beta chain. The sample is drawn from a study of T cell changes during pregnancy in multiple sclerosis. The J segment lost 8 bases and the V segment lost 2 bases, leaving 20 bases of the junction unmatched. The germline gives CDR1 SGHRS, CDR2 YFSETQ. The CDR3 contains 18 residues. TCRdb keeps only in-frame clones here, not all; method: immunoSEQ multiplex PCR. The repertoire holds tens of thousands of clones, 80% to 95% seen once, with around 0.9% in the top ten. The sequenced sample was peripheral blood, obtained after pregnancy. This chain connects TRBV5-1 to TRBJ1-2; 8 bases are shared with TRBD1. The clonotype comes from a female donor with multiple sclerosis, enrolled in a pregnancy study. CDR3: CASSLPEGQGHFGGGYTF. The CDR3 nucleotides are TGCGCCAGCAGCTTACCCGAAGGACAGGGTCATTTTGGCGGGGGCTACACCTTC.